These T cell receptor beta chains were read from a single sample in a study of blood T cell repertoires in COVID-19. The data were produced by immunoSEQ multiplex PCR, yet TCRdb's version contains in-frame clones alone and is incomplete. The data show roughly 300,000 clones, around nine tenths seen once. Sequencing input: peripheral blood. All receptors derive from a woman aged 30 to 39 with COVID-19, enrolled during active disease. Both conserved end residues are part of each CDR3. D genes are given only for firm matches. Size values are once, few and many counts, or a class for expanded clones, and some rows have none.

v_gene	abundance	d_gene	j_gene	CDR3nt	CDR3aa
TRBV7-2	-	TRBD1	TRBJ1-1	TGTGCCAGCAGCTTTCACCGGGACAGCGAAGCTTTCTTT	CASSFHRDSEAFF
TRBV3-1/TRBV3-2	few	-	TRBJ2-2	TGTGCCAGCAGCCAAGACTTACGAGCCGGGGAGCTGTTTTTT	CASSQDLRAGELFF
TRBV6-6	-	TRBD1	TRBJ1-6	TGTGCCAGCAGTTACTCGGCAGGGGGCAGGAATTCACCCCTCCACTTT	CASSYSAGGRNSPLHF
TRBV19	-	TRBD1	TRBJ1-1	TGTGCCAGTAGTATACTCGGGACAGGGTCAGCTGAAGCTTTCTTT	CASSILGTGSAEAFF
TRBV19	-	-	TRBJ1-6	TGTGCCAGTAGTACCATCAGGGATTCACCCCTCCACTTT	CASSTIRDSPLHF
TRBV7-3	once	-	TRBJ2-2	TGTGCCAGCAGCTTAGGGACATCAAACACCGGGGAGCTGTTTTTT	CASSLGTSNTGELFF
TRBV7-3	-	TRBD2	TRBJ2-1	TGTGCCAGCAGCTTAACTGGGGGGACTATCAATGAGCAGTTCTTC	CASSLTGGTINEQFF
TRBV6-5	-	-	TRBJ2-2	TGTGCCAGCGTGATAACAGGGAAGGTCGGGGAGCTGTTTTTT	CASVITGKVGELFF
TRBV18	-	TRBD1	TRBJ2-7	TGTGCCAGCTCACCGAGGACAGGACCTAACGAGCAGTACTTC	CASSPRTGPNEQYF
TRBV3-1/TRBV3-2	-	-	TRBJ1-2	TGTGCCAGCAGCCAAGCCGCGCACGGCTACACCTTC	CASSQAAHGYTF
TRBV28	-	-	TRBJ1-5	TGTGCCAGCACCCCGGGCTTCCAGGGCGGTCAGCCCCAGCATTTT	CASTPGFQGGQPQHF
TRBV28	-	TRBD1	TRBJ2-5	TGTGCCAGCAGTCCTAATGACAGGGACGCCGCGGCCCAGTACTTC	CASSPNDRDAAAQYF
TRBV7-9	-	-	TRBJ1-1	TGTGCCAGCAGCCCCCGGGCTGGAGGAGTTACTGAAGCTTTCTTT	CASSPRAGGVTEAFF
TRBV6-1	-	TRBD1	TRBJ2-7	TGTGCCAGCAGTGAACCTGCCGGGACAGGGGGCAGAAAGCAGTACTTC	CASSEPAGTGGRKQYF
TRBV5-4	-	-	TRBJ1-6	TGTGCCTGGCACAGGAGCTCCTATAATTCACCCCTCCACTTT	CAWHRSSYNSPLHF
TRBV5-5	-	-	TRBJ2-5	TGTGCCAGCAGCTTGGACATCCAAGAGACCCAGTACTTC	CASSLDIQETQYF
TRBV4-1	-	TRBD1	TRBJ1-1	TGCGCCAGCAGCCAGGCCTCCGGGACAGGGGGCCCGGACACTGAAGCTTTCTTT	CASSQASGTGGPDTEAFF
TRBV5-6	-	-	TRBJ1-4	TGTGCCAGCAGCTTGGCCCTACAGGATTTTGGGGAAAAACTGTTTTTT	CASSLALQDFGEKLFF
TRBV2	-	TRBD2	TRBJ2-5	TGTGCCAGCAAACCAGGAACGGGCGGGGGATCAGGGACCCAGTACTTC	CASKPGTGGGSGTQYF
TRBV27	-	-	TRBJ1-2	TGTGCCAGCAGTTTCCGGCGTAGCGGCTATGGCTACACCTTC	CASSFRRSGYGYTF
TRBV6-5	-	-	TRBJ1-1	TGTGCCACCCGTGGGGGCCCCTCGAACACTGAAGCTTTCTTT	CATRGGPSNTEAFF
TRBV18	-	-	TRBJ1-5	TGTGCCAGCTCACTGGGTGTTTTGGGGAGCGAGCCCCAGCATTTT	CASSLGVLGSEPQHF
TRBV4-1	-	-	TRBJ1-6	TGCGCCAGCAGCCAAGGACTGACGAACAACAATTCACCCCTCCACTTT	CASSQGLTNNNSPLHF
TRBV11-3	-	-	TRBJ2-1	TGTGCCAGCAGCAAACGCGGCTCCTACAATGAGCAGTTCTTC	CASSKRGSYNEQFF
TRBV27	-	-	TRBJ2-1	TGTGCCAGCAGTTTTGGGCTGCCTTACAATGAGCAGTTCTTC	CASSFGLPYNEQFF
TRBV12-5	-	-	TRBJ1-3	TGTGCTAGTGACACCTTTGGAAACACCATATATTTT	CASDTFGNTIYF
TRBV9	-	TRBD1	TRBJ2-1	TGTGCCAGCAGCACCTTGGGACAGGGGACCCTACATAATGAGCAGTTCTTC	CASSTLGQGTLHNEQFF
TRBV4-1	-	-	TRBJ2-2	TGCGCCAGCAGACCATTAGGAGGCCCCGGGGAGCTGTTTTTT	CASRPLGGPGELFF
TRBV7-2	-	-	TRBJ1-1	TGTGCCAGCAGCTTAGAGGAGGGAACTGAAGCTTTCTTT	CASSLEEGTEAFF
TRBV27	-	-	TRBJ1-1	TGTGCCAGCAGCACAAACACTGAAGCTTTCTTT	CASSTNTEAFF
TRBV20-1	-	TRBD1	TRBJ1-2	TGCAGTGCTCGGGACAGGGAAGGCTACACCTTC	CSARDREGYTF
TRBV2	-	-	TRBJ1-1	TGTGCCAGCAGTGAAGGCGGGGTTGTAACTGAAGCTTTCTTT	CASSEGGVVTEAFF
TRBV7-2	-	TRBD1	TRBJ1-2	TGTGCCAGCAGCAAGGACAGGGGAACTAACTATGGCTACACCTTC	CASSKDRGTNYGYTF
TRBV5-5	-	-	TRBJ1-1	TGTGCCAGCAGCTTGATGGGGAGTCTGAACACTGAAGCTTTCTTT	CASSLMGSLNTEAFF
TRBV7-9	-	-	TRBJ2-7	TGTGCCAGCAGCTTAACGCCCTCACGGGGCGAGCAGTACTTC	CASSLTPSRGEQYF
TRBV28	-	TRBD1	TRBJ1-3	TGTGCCAGCGGGGGACAGGGGCGAGGAAACACCATATATTTT	CASGGQGRGNTIYF
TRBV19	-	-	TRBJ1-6	TGTGCCAGTAGTATAGCAGGGCTTAATTCACCCCTCCACTTT	CASSIAGLNSPLHF
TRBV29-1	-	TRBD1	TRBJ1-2	TGCAGCGTCGTCGACAGGGCTGGCTACACCTTC	CSVVDRAGYTF
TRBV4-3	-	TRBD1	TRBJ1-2	TGCGCCAGCAGCCAAGTTACCGGGACAGCAGTCTATGGCTACACCTTC	CASSQVTGTAVYGYTF
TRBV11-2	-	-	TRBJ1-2	TGTGCCAGCAGCTTATTAGACAGCGCAGAGGATGGCTACACCTTC	CASSLLDSAEDGYTF
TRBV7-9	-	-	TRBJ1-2	TGTGCCAGCAGCCTAAACAACCCCCAGGGCCACTATGGCTACACCTTC	CASSLNNPQGHYGYTF
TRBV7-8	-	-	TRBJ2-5	TGTGCCAGCAGCTTAGTTAGGCGGGCCGGGGAGACCCAGTACTTC	CASSLVRRAGETQYF
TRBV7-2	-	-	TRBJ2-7	TGTGCCAGCAGCAACACACCGGGTTCCTACGAGCAGTACTTC	CASSNTPGSYEQYF
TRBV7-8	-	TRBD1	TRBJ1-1	TGTGCCAGCAGCTTAGTTCAGGGTAGGACAGGGCCCCAAAATACTGAAGCTTTCTTT	CASSLVQGRTGPQNTEAFF
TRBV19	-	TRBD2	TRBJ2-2	TGTGCCAGTAGTTCGGGGGGAGCGAACACCGGGGAGCTGTTTTTT	CASSSGGANTGELFF
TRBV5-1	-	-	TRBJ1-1	TGCGCCAGCAGAACGAACCACAATCAGAACACTGAAGCTTTCTTT	CASRTNHNQNTEAFF
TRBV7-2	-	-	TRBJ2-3	TGTGCCAGCCAAGGACAGCCCACAGATACGCAGTATTTT	CASQGQPTDTQYF
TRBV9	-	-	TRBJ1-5	TGTGCCAGGCGAAGGACACCTAGCAATCAGCCCCAGCATTTT	CARRRTPSNQPQHF
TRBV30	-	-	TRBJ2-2	TGTGCCTGGGGCGGAGGCGGGGAGCTGTTTTTT	CAWGGGGELFF
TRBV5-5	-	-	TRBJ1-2	TGTGCCAGCAGCTTGGAGGCGGCTAACTATGGCTACACCTTC	CASSLEAANYGYTF
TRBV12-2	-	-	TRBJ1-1	TGTGCAAGTCGCTTAGCGACAGGGGTTGCTTTCTTT	CASRLATGVAFF
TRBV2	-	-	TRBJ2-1	TGTGCCAGCAGATCCGCGGGGGCCCTCCTCTTTTACAATGAGCAGTTCTTC	CASRSAGALLFYNEQFF
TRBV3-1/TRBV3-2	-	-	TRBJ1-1	TGTGCCAGCAGCCATGAGGCGAGAGCTTTCTTT	CASSHEARAFF
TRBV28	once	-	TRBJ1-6	TGTGCCAGCGGTACGGCAGGGCACTATAATTCACCCCTCCACTTT	CASGTAGHYNSPLHF
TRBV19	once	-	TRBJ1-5	TGTGCCAGTAGTATCAGCGGGCTTGGCAATCAGCCCCAGCATTTT	CASSISGLGNQPQHF
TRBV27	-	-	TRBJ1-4	TGTGCCAGCAGACACGACGGGGGGACTAATGAAAAACTGTTTTTT	CASRHDGGTNEKLFF
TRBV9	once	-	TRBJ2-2	TGTGCCAGCAGCGTAGCTCTCGTTCAGGGGCTTGGGGAGCTGTTTTTT	CASSVALVQGLGELFF
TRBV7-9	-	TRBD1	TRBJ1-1	TGTGCCAGCAGCCAACACAGGGGGCCGGCGGACACTGAAGCTTTCTTT	CASSQHRGPADTEAFF
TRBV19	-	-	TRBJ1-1	TGTGCCAGTAGTTGGGGTTTGGGGGGTAAAATGAACACTGAAGCTTTCTTT	CASSWGLGGKMNTEAFF
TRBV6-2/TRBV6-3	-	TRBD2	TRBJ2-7	TGTGCCAGCAGTTTCAGTGCCTTGGCGGGGGGGCATAGCGACGAGCAGTACTTC	CASSFSALAGGHSDEQYF